The 2 T cell receptor beta chains reported below all come from one sample, sequenced in a study of blood T cell repertoires in COVID-19. Using immunoSEQ multiplex PCR, the repertoire was profiled, and TCRdb retains in-frame clones only, with some absent. The sample shows 35,000 to 45,000 clones, 70% to 90% of them seen only once. Sequenced material: peripheral blood. These receptors were taken from a human donor in a cohort sampled during active or convalescent COVID-19. The donor label of this sample is uncertain.

This clone was seen more than once but under ten times. This rearrangement joins TRBV30 to TRBJ1-1; D is uncertain. Germline V lookup: CDR1 GTSNPN, CDR2 SVGIG (reference sequence). The germline V and J ends were trimmed by 8 bases and 9 bases, with 16 bases remaining between them. The CDR3 length is 11 residues. CDR3 sequence (DNA): TGTGCCGTCTCTAGGCGGAGAAAAGCTTTCTTT. It encodes CAVSRRRKAFF.

The chain combines TRBV2 with TRBJ1-1; TRBD1 might be the D (5 bases). Germline values: CDR1 SNHLY, CDR2 FYNNEI. V was trimmed by 5 bases and J by 7 bases, leaving 11 bases between them. CDR3 length: 12 residues. In DNA form, the CDR3 reads TGTGCCAGCAGTTATGGACAAGGTGAAGCTTTCTTT. This sequence encodes CASSYGQGEAFF. Full variable domain (missing parts from reference TRBV2 and TRBJ1-1): EPEVTQTPSHQVTQMGQEVILRCVPISNHLYFYWYRQILGQKVEFLVSFYNNEISEKSEIFDDQFSVERPDGSNFTLKIRSTKLEDSAMYFCASSYGQGEAFFGQGTRLTVV.